Following are 10 T cell receptor beta chains from one sample sequenced in a study of T cells after yellow fever vaccination (dated by TCRdb to the late 2010s). Library creation used 5' RACE. The listed sequencing device is Illumina HiSeq 2500. TCRdb itself trimmed the public reads at Q25 with fastp, ran MiXCR and retained productive beta chains. Rows matching on CDR3 protein sequence are summarized as one entry with the most common DNA and genes. This sample comprises under 550,000 distinct CDR3 sequences, about a fifth of them detected only once. The biggest ten clones account for 16% of the sample. Taken with the paper, the label for treatment or condition translates to: live attenuated yellow fever vaccine strain. The sequences come from PBMCs, collected roughly 20 days after the first yellow fever vaccination. The origin of the receptors is a man between 18 and 35 years old who received the YFV17D yellow fever vaccine.

This clonotype was observed at least ten times. The chain couples TRBV20-1 to TRBJ1-6; D gene uncertain. Between the trimmed V and J ends, which lost 0 bases and 0 bases, there was a span of 12 bases. The CDR3 loop spans 17 amino acids. Germline V lookup: CDR1 DFQATT, CDR2 SNEGSKA (reference sequence). The CDR3, as DNA: TGCAGTGCTAGAGAACGTGGCAGGAGCTCCTATAATTCACCCCTCCACTTT. It codes for CSARERGRSSYNSPLHF.

This clonotype was recorded a few times. This sequence joins TRBV6-2 or TRBV6-3 and TRBJ1-1, with D hard to call. The CDR3 length is 15 residues. CDR1 and CDR2 (germline): MNHEY, SVGEGT. Between the trimmed V and J ends, which lost 7 bases and 3 bases, there was a span of 18 bases. The CDR3 sequence is CASTHGKLPYTEAFF. The CDR3 DNA sequence: TGTGCCAGCACCCACGGGAAATTACCCTACACTGAAGCTTTCTTT.

V is TRBV7-8 and J is TRBJ2-5, with D possibly being TRBD1 (7 bases). The CDR3 loop spans 15 amino acids. In germline, CDR1 is SGHVS, CDR2 FQNEAQ. V lost 1 base to trimming and J lost 5 bases, with 14 bases between them. The CDR3 sequence is CASSLGRPGGETQYF. Here the CDR3 DNA reads TGTGCCAGCAGCTTAGGTCGGCCAGGGGGGGAGACCCAGTACTTC.

The V call is TRBV23-1, the J call TRBJ2-1; 9 bases align to TRBD1. TRBV23-1 is treated as an ORF (open reading frame) with a function not yet certain. The CDR3 has 19 residues. V shed 7 bases and J 1 base; nucleotides not matched to a gene: 17. Here the CDR3 reads CASTINGTGRGESYNEQFF. The CDR3 DNA is TGCGCCAGCACCATCAATGGGACAGGGAGAGGGGAATCCTACAATGAGCAGTTCTTC.

This clonotype was seen ten or more times. Written as DNA, the CDR3 is TGTGCCAGCAGCCTGGGGTATACGCAGTATTTT. This codes for CASSLGYTQYF. The chain is built from TRBV7-2 and TRBJ2-3; D is ambiguous. In germline, CDR1 is SGHTA, CDR2 FQGNSA. CDR3 length: 11 amino acids. Trimming removed 5 bases at V and 7 bases at J, with 7 bases between.

This clonotype has more than one count but fewer than ten. The rearrangement uses TRBV29-1 and TRBJ1-1; tentatively, D is TRBD1 (6 bases). The CDR3 sequence is 13 residues long. The V end lost 7 bases, the J end lost 8 bases, and 20 bases lay between the germline ends. Germline CDR1 SQVTM, CDR2 ANQGSEA. The CDR3 bases are TGCAGCGGGGGCCAGGACAGCCTGGGGGAAGCTTTCTTT. Amino acids: CSGGQDSLGEAFF.

V gene TRBV5-1 combines with J gene TRBJ1-6; TRBD1 might be the D (5 bases). CDR1 and CDR2 from the germline V gene are SGHRS and YFSETQ. V was pared by 0 bases and J by 7 bases, with 8 bases between. The CDR3 sequence is 14 residues long. The CDR3 DNA reads TGCGCCAGCAGCTTGGTTCAGGGAAATTCACCCCTCCACTTT. As protein: CASSLVQGNSPLHF.

The chain recombines TRBV20-1 with TRBJ2-5, with TRBD1 matching 7 bases. CDR1 is DFQATT and CDR2 is SNEGSKA in the germline V gene (reference sequence). The junction had 2 bases not matched to a gene; V was cut back by 0 bases and J by 1 base. The CDR3 covers 14 residues. CDR3 DNA sequence: TGCAGTGCTAGAGATCGGACAGGCCAAGAGACCCAGTACTTC. Translation: CSARDRTGQETQYF.

This clonotype was found once. V gene TRBV18 combines with J gene TRBJ1-1; D possibly corresponds to TRBD1 (6 bases). With 2 bases removed from V and 6 bases from J, the gap between germline ends came to 10 bases. Germline values: CDR1 KGHSH, CDR2 LQKENI. There are 13 residues in the CDR3. CDR3 sequence (DNA): TGTGCCAGCTCACCATCCGCAGGGGCTGAAGCTTTCTTT. Protein: CASSPSAGAEAFF. Combining the CDR3 with reference TRBV18 and TRBJ1-1 gives the whole variable domain NAGVMQNPRHLVRRRGQEARLRCSPMKGHSHVYWYRQLPEEGLKFMVYLQKENIIDESGMPKERFSAEFPKEGPSILRIQQVVRGDSAAYFCASSPSAGAEAFFGQGTRLTVV.

V is TRBV20-1 and J is TRBJ2-7; 7 bases line up with TRBD1. This CDR3 spans 15 amino acids. The V segment lost 6 bases and the J segment 0 bases; nucleotides outside the gene matches: 11. Germline CDR1 DFQATT, CDR2 SNEGSKA (reference sequence). The DNA of the CDR3 is TGCAGTGCGCCGAGACGGGACAGATTCTCCTACGAGCAGTACGTC. As protein: CSAPRRDRFSYEQYV.